The rows below give T cell receptor beta chains drawn from one sample of a study of metastatic and nonmetastatic thyroid tumors. TCRdb re-called the PCR reads via MiXCR. Of some 69,000 clones listed, around 14% are singletons. Input material: blood. The receptors were gathered from a male donor with papillary thyroid cancer or a benign thyroid nodule (not recorded which). Some clones in this sample may be carry-over from other donors' samples. The CDR3 runs from the conserved cysteine through the conserved F or W. The D gene is left open where the match is weak. Size is omitted from some rows. Given values are once, few, many or a class for expanded clones.

v_call	j_call	clone_size	d_call	cdr3_aa	cdr3_nt
TRBV7-2	TRBJ2-5	many	-	CASSSGAQSRETQYF	TGTGCCAGCAGCTCAGGGGCCCAAAGTCGGGAGACCCAGTACTTC
TRBV29-1	TRBJ2-5	few	-	CSVDSVLARCQETQYF	TGCAGCGTTGATAGCGTGCTAGCGCGATGCCAAGAGACCCAGTACTTC
TRBV5-5	TRBJ2-5	many	-	CASSLSSSRRLETQYF	TGTGCCAGCAGCTTGTCATCGTCTAGAAGGTTAGAGACCCAGTACTTC
TRBV6-1	TRBJ1-3	few	-	CASTATFSSRNTIYF	TGTGCCAGCACTGCGACATTCAGCTCTCGAAACACCATATATTTT
TRBV20-1	TRBJ1-1	many	-	CSASGPSTSNTEAFF	TGCAGTGCCTCGGGACCCTCAACATCGAACACTGAAGCTTTCTTT
TRBV7-3	TRBJ2-1	many	-	CASSLEMGGNEQFF	TGTGCCAGCAGCTTAGAGATGGGTGGGAATGAGCAGTTCTTC
TRBV9	TRBJ2-6	many	-	CASSYPLYDGANVLTF	TGTGCCAGCAGCTACCCGTTGTACGATGGGGCCAACGTCCTGACTTTC
TRBV15	TRBJ1-4	many	-	CATSVDRRVRELFF	TGTGCCACCAGCGTCGACAGGCGCGTTAGGGAACTGTTTTTT
TRBV5-8	TRBJ1-1	many	-	CASVALTEAFF	TGTGCCAGCGTGGCCCTCACTGAAGCTTTCTTT
TRBV3-1	TRBJ2-6	-	-	CASSQGGTGLSGANVLTF	TGTGCCAGCAGCCAAGGTGGAACAGGGCTGAGTGGGGCCAACGTCCTGACTTTC
TRBV6-1	TRBJ1-5	few	-	CASSQLRGQGNQPQHF	TGTGCCAGCAGCCAGTTGAGGGGTCAAGGCAATCAGCCCCAGCATTTT
TRBV2	TRBJ2-1	many	TRBD2	CASSMEQGGVNEQFF	TGTGCCAGCAGTATGGAGCAGGGAGGGGTCAATGAGCAGTTCTTC
TRBV20-1	TRBJ1-4	many	-	CSAAKGNEKLFF	TGCAGTGCTGCGAAGGGCAATGAAAAACTGTTTTTT
TRBV30	TRBJ2-7	-	-	CAWSKGVNHEQYF	TGTGCCTGGAGTAAGGGGGTTAACCACGAGCAGTACTTC
TRBV11-1	TRBJ2-2	-	TRBD2	CASSLSAGGPSTGELFF	TGTGCCAGCAGCTTATCAGCGGGAGGGCCCAGCACCGGGGAGCTGTTTTTT
TRBV6-1	TRBJ2-2	-	-	CASSGSGWYTGELFF	TGTGCCAGCAGTGGGTCTGGGTGGTACACCGGGGAGCTGTTTTTT
TRBV27	TRBJ2-3	many	TRBD1	CASSDVRGSDTQYF	TGTGCCAGCAGTGACGTCAGGGGGTCAGATACGCAGTATTTT
TRBV6-5	TRBJ2-2	many	-	CASSYSTLGEKTGELFF	TGTGCCAGCAGTTACTCGACTCTGGGAGAAAAAACCGGGGAGCTGTTTTTT
TRBV12-3/TRBV12-4	TRBJ2-3	-	TRBD2	CASSPGTSGSTDTQYF	TGTGCCAGCAGTCCCGGGACTAGCGGGAGCACAGATACGCAGTATTTT
TRBV7-9	TRBJ2-1	many	-	CASTLAYEQFF	TGTGCCAGTACCTTAGCGTATGAGCAGTTCTTC
TRBV3-1	TRBJ1-1	many	-	CASTDTLNTEAFF	TGTGCCAGCACTGACACCTTGAACACTGAAGCTTTCTTT
TRBV4-1	TRBJ2-1	many	TRBD1	CASSQERTGRDEQFF	TGCGCCAGCAGCCAAGAGAGGACAGGGCGGGATGAGCAGTTCTTC
TRBV19	TRBJ1-6	-	-	CAGGGQWDAPLHF	TGTGCGGGTGGAGGACAGTGGGATGCACCCCTCCACTTT
TRBV30	TRBJ1-4	many	-	CAWRRTGLNEKLFF	TGTGCCTGGAGACGTACAGGGCTTAATGAAAAACTGTTTTTT
TRBV6-1	TRBJ2-1	few	TRBD2	CESKGLAGSPLYNEQFF	TGTGAGAGCAAGGGACTAGCGGGATCCCCTTTGTACAATGAGCAGTTCTTC